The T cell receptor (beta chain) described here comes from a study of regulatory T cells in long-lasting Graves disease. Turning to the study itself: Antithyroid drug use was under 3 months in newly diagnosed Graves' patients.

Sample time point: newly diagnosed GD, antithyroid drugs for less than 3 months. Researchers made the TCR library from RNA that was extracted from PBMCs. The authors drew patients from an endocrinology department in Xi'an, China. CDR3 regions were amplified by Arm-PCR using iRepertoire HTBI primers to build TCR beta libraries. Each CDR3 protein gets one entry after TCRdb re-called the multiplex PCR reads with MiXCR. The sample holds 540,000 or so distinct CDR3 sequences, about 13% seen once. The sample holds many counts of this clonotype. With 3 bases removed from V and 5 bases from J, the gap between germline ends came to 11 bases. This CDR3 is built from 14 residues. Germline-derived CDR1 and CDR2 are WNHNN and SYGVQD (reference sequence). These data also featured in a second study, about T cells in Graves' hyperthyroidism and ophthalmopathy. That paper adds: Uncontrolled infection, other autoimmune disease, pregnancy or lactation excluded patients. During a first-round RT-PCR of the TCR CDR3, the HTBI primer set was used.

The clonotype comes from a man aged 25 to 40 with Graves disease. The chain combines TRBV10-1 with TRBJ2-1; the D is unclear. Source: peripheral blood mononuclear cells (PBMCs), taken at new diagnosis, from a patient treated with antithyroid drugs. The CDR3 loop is CASSDLGSHNEQFF. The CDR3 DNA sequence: TGCGCCAGCAGTGACTTGGGTTCTCACAATGAGCAGTTCTTC.